The 17 T cell receptor beta chains presented below share a single source sample, sequenced in a study of blood T cell repertoires in COVID-19 (dated by TCRdb to the early 2020s). To prepare the library, the immunoSEQ multiplex PCR assay was applied. TCRdb carries this immuneACCESS record with in-frame sequences only. Its versions omit some clonotypes, under half of them owing to an unresolved V gene in the studies checked, with the rest unexplained. The sample profile shows approximately 100,000 clones; around 90% of them were found once. The ten largest account for about a sixth of the sample. Source material: peripheral blood. The source is a woman of 80 years or more in a cohort sampled during active COVID-19.

The chain couples TRBV27 to TRBJ2-4, with 10 bases that match TRBD2. The CDR3 contains 14 residues. Looked up from germline, CDR1 is MNHEY and CDR2 is SMNVEV (reference sequence). The J segment lost 13 bases and the V segment lost 5 bases, leaving 11 bases of the junction unmatched. The CDR3 DNA follows: TGTGCCAGCAGTCCTAGCGGGGGTGCAATCCCCCAGTACTTC. It codes for CASSPSGGAIPQYF.

This chain links TRBV20-1 with TRBJ2-5; 8 nucleotides agree with TRBD2. The CDR3 loop spans 18 amino acids. Looked up from germline, CDR1 is DFQATT and CDR2 is SNEGSKA (reference sequence). J lost 1 base, V lost 3 bases, and 16 bases had no gene match. DNA of the CDR3: TGCAGTGCTAGTGTCTATGGGGTGCGGGAGGCCATCCAAGAGACCCAGTACTTC. Its translation is CSASVYGVREAIQETQYF.

This sequence joins TRBV2 and TRBJ1-4, with 7 nucleotides matching TRBD1. The CDR3 contains 14 residues. J gave up 4 bases and V 9 bases, and 8 bases lay outside the gene matches. CDR1 SNHLY and CDR2 FYNNEI come from the germline V gene. CDR3: CASSRTGLNEKLFF. CDR3 DNA: TGTGCCAGTTCGAGGACAGGCCTTAATGAAAAACTGTTTTTT.

This chain connects TRBV10-3 to TRBJ1-3; D remains unclear. CDR1 and CDR2 from the germline V gene are ENHRY and SYGVKD. With 6 bases removed from V and 4 bases from J, the gap between germline ends came to 13 bases. The CDR3 length is 14 residues. In DNA form, the CDR3 reads TGTGCCATCAGAACGACTACCACAGGAAACACCATATATTTT. Its translation is CAIRTTTTGNTIYF.

The rearrangement uses TRBV28 and TRBJ1-2, with D tentatively TRBD1 (6 bases). The V end was cut by 9 bases, the J end by 10 bases, with 27 bases between. CDR1 MDHEN and CDR2 SYDVKM come from the germline V gene. The CDR3 totals 15 residues. The DNA for the CDR3 is TGTGCCAGTACCCCGCCGACCCAGGGGTTGGTTAACTACACCTTC. Translation gives CASTPPTQGLVNYTF.

The chain joins TRBV7-8 to TRBJ1-5, with D unclear. With 1 base removed from V and 3 bases from J, the gap between germline ends came to 7 bases. This CDR3 comprises 14 residues. Germline CDR1 is SGHVS and CDR2 is FQNEAQ. DNA of the CDR3: TGTGCCAGCAGCTTAGGTCTGTCCAATCAGCCCCAGCATTTT. Amino acid sequence: CASSLGLSNQPQHF.

The chain has TRBV6-5 and TRBJ1-5; no clear D gene. Germline CDR1 reads MNHEY; CDR2 reads SVGAGI. V lost 8 bases, J lost 4 bases, and 12 bases lay in between. The CDR3 runs to 13 residues. CDR3 protein: CASGGTENQPQHF. The DNA for the CDR3 is TGTGCCAGCGGAGGAACGGAAAATCAGCCCCAGCATTTT.

The genes are TRBV10-3 and TRBJ1-3, with D unclear. Germline values: CDR1 ENHRY, CDR2 SYGVKD. Trimming left V 0 bases short and J 7 bases short, with 4 bases between. There are 12 residues in the CDR3. The CDR3 protein is CAISESTNTIYF. The CDR3 DNA follows: TGTGCCATCAGTGAGTCGACTAACACCATATATTTT.

The chain combines TRBV5-1 with TRBJ1-2; D is ambiguous. This CDR3 is 14 amino acids long. V gave up 0 bases and J gave up 5 bases, with 11 bases separating them. Germline loops: CDR1 SGHRS, CDR2 YFSETQ. The CDR3 DNA sequence: TGCGCCAGCAGCTTGGGTACGGAGAAGTATGGCTACACCTTC. Its translation: CASSLGTEKYGYTF.

V usage is TRBV6-6 and J usage is TRBJ1-5; 9 bases align to TRBD1. CDR1 and CDR2 (germline): MNHNY, SVGAGI (reference sequence). Trimming cost V 5 bases and J 0 bases; bases outside gene matches: 5. The CDR3 is made up of 16 amino acids. CDR3 nucleotides: TGTGCCAGCAGTCGGGACAGGGACAATAGCAATCAGCCCCAGCATTTT. It is translated as CASSRDRDNSNQPQHF.

V is TRBV6-5 and J is TRBJ1-6; D is perhaps TRBD1 (6 bases). The V end was cut by 7 bases, the J end by 8 bases, with 9 bases between. The CDR3 sequence is 12 residues long. CDR1 is MNHEY, CDR2 SVGAGI, per germline. This CDR3 is CASNRQDSPLHF. The CDR3, as DNA: TGTGCCAGCAACAGACAGGATTCACCCCTCCACTTT.

This clone came up once. J is TRBJ2-7 and V is TRBV3-1 (or the pseudogene TRBV3-2); 9 positions agree with TRBD1. The germline gives CDR1 LGHDT, CDR2 YNNKEL (reference sequence). The CDR3 has 15 amino acids. After removal of 3 bases from V and 7 bases from J, the junction contained 10 bases not matched to a gene. CDR3 sequence: CASSHLTGTGIEQYF. DNA of the CDR3: TGTGCCAGCAGCCACCTCACCGGGACAGGGATAGAGCAGTACTTC.

The rearrangement links TRBV12-3 or TRBV12-4 to TRBJ1-1; D gene uncertain. This CDR3 has 13 amino acids. Trimming took 4 bases from V and 6 from J, leaving 12 bases between them. The CDR3 protein is CASSSYTIPEAFF. The CDR3 coding sequence is TGTGCCAGCAGTTCATACACCATCCCTGAAGCTTTCTTT.

This rearrangement joins TRBV6-5 to TRBJ2-7; 10 nucleotides match TRBD2. The CDR3 consists of 15 residues. The V gene's germline CDR1 is MNHEY and CDR2 SVGAGI. V shed 6 bases, J shed 6 bases, and the junction held 11 bases outside the gene matches. The CDR3 is CASSRSGRAGSEQYF. As DNA, the CDR3 is TGTGCCAGCAGCAGGAGCGGGAGGGCCGGTAGCGAGCAGTACTTC.

The genes are TRBV6-1 and TRBJ2-3; TRBD2 matches at 9 bases. Germline V gene lookup returns CDR1 MNHNS and CDR2 SASEGT. Unmatched junction bases numbered 9, after V lost 2 bases and J lost 3 bases. This CDR3 contains 17 residues. The DNA of the CDR3 is TGTGCCAGCAGTGAAATTAGCGCGGGGGGGCTAACAGATACGCAGTATTTT. This codes for CASSEISAGGLTDTQYF.

The rearrangement links TRBV5-4 to TRBJ2-1, with 8 bases identical to TRBD2. The CDR3 covers 15 residues. Trimming removed 4 bases from V and 6 bases from J; junction bases left unmatched: 9. The germline gives CDR1 SGHNT, CDR2 YYREEE (reference sequence). The chain's CDR3 is CASSTGTSVSNEQFF. The CDR3 DNA is TGTGCCAGCAGCACCGGGACTAGTGTGAGCAATGAGCAGTTCTTC.

The chain uses TRBV6-5 and TRBJ1-3; no reliable D call. CDR1 and CDR2 (germline): MNHEY, SVGAGI. The CDR3 runs 15 residues. The ends were cut back, 6 bases at V and 7 bases at J, with 19 bases in the middle. The DNA of the CDR3 is TGTGCCAGCAGCCCCGCTGCGGGGAGTAGGAACACCATATATTTT. This encodes CASSPAAGSRNTIYF.